These T cell receptor beta chains were read from a single sample in a study of OX40 agonist ivuxolimab in advanced cancers. Clones were sequenced by immunoSEQ multiplex PCR, and TCRdb holds only the in-frame ones, with some missing. The table has roughly 60,000 clones, roughly nine tenths seen once; the top ten hold roughly an eighth. The sample here was CD4+ or CD8+ T cells sorted from blood, taken in a trial of the OX40 agonist ivuxolimab. The receptor source for this set is an adult with an advanced solid tumor such as melanoma, head and neck, liver or kidney cancer. Each CDR3 is given with its conserved first and last residue. Fields, in order: V gene, clone size, D gene, J gene, CDR3 DNA, CDR3 protein. D genes are given only for firm matches. Where a row states a size, it is once, few, many or the class of an expanded clone; other rows omit it.

V: TRBV4-1; size: NA; D: NA; J: TRBJ2-3; DNA: TGCGCCAGCAGCCAAGCATGGCGAAGTACAGATACGCAGTATTTT; CDR3: CASSQAWRSTDTQYF
V: TRBV20-1; size: NA; D: NA; J: TRBJ2-1; DNA: TGCAGTGCCCCGAGGACAAATGAGCAGTTCTTC; CDR3: CSAPRTNEQFF
V: TRBV7-6; size: NA; D: NA; J: TRBJ2-3; DNA: TGTGCCAGCAGCTTACTCACAGATACGCAGTATTTT; CDR3: CASSLLTDTQYF
V: TRBV19; size: NA; D: NA; J: TRBJ2-5; DNA: TGTGCCAGTAGTATAGGCGTTCGGACAGAGACCCAGTACTTC; CDR3: CASSIGVRTETQYF
V: TRBV5-1; size: NA; D: NA; J: TRBJ2-3; DNA: TGCGCCAGCAGCTTGGGCAGGGAGAAGTCCGCGCAGTATTTT; CDR3: CASSLGREKSAQYF
V: TRBV6-6; size: NA; D: NA; J: TRBJ1-2; DNA: TGTGCCAGCAGTTACTCCCCCTCGGAGGGCTACACCTTC; CDR3: CASSYSPSEGYTF
V: TRBV27; size: NA; D: NA; J: TRBJ2-1; DNA: TGTGCCAGCAGCCGCGCCGGGAGCTACAATGAGCAGTTCTTC; CDR3: CASSRAGSYNEQFF
V: TRBV27; size: NA; D: NA; J: TRBJ2-7; DNA: TGTGCCAGCAGTTTACTCTCCAGCGGAGCCTACGAGCAGTACTTC; CDR3: CASSLLSSGAYEQYF
V: TRBV7-9; size: NA; D: TRBD2; J: TRBJ2-5; DNA: TGTGCCAGCAGCTTAGGTGGAGCGGGAGGGCCTCGGGAGACCCAGTACTTC; CDR3: CASSLGGAGGPRETQYF
V: TRBV6-1; size: few; D: NA; J: TRBJ1-1; DNA: TGTGCCAGCAGCGAAGGGGAGCCGCACACTGAAGCTTTCTTT; CDR3: CASSEGEPHTEAFF
V: TRBV25-1; size: NA; D: NA; J: TRBJ2-7; DNA: TGTGCCAGCAGTGGCGGGACCTACGAGCAGTACTTC; CDR3: CASSGGTYEQYF
V: TRBV4-2; size: NA; D: TRBD2; J: TRBJ2-7; DNA: TGTGCCAGCAGCTTGGATAGCGGGAGTGTTTTAGACGAGCAGTACTTC; CDR3: CASSLDSGSVLDEQYF
V: TRBV7-6; size: few; D: TRBD2; J: TRBJ2-3; DNA: TGTGCCAGCAGCCTGGGACTAGCGGGAGCGGGGGATACGCAGTATTTT; CDR3: CASSLGLAGAGDTQYF
V: TRBV7-3; size: NA; D: NA; J: TRBJ2-7; DNA: TGTGCCAGCAGCCATGGTAGCTCCTACGAGCAGTACTTC; CDR3: CASSHGSSYEQYF
V: TRBV4-1; size: NA; D: TRBD1; J: TRBJ2-2; DNA: TGCGCCAGCAGCCGAGGGGACAGGAACACCGGGGAGCTGTTTTTT; CDR3: CASSRGDRNTGELFF
V: TRBV9; size: NA; D: NA; J: TRBJ1-3; DNA: TGTGCCAGCAGCGGATCGGACAGCCGGAACACCATATATTTT; CDR3: CASSGSDSRNTIYF
V: TRBV27; size: once; D: NA; J: TRBJ2-7; DNA: TGTGCCAGCACCGGGGCGGGCCATGGGGCCTACGAGCAGTACTTC; CDR3: CASTGAGHGAYEQYF
V: TRBV2; size: NA; D: NA; J: TRBJ1-1; DNA: TGTGCCAGCGGGGGGCCGGTGAACACTGAAGCTTTCTTT; CDR3: CASGGPVNTEAFF
V: TRBV5-1; size: NA; D: TRBD1; J: TRBJ2-1; DNA: TGCGCCAGCAGCTCGGACAGGCCAGTCCGGGATGAGCAGTTCTTC; CDR3: CASSSDRPVRDEQFF
V: TRBV27; size: NA; D: TRBD1; J: TRBJ2-7; DNA: TGTGCCAGCAGTGCCCCGGGACAGGGGGCAAGTGAGCAGTACTTC; CDR3: CASSAPGQGASEQYF
V: TRBV27; size: NA; D: TRBD2; J: TRBJ2-1; DNA: TGTGCCAGCTCGACTAGCGGGCGTAATGAGCAGTTCTTC; CDR3: CASSTSGRNEQFF
V: TRBV5-1; size: NA; D: NA; J: TRBJ1-1; DNA: TGCGCCAGCAGCTTGGACAGCCTGAACACTGAAGCTTTCTTT; CDR3: CASSLDSLNTEAFF
V: TRBV27; size: few; D: NA; J: TRBJ1-5; DNA: TGTGCCAGCGCGGGTAGCAATCAGCCCCAGCATTTT; CDR3: CASAGSNQPQHF
V: TRBV9; size: once; D: TRBD1; J: TRBJ2-2; DNA: TGTGCCAGCAGACCATCAGGGGGTGCCACCGGGGAGCTGTTTTTT; CDR3: CASRPSGGATGELFF
V: TRBV28; size: NA; D: NA; J: TRBJ1-3; DNA: TGTGCCAGCAGTGTGTCAGGGCTGAACACCATATATTTT; CDR3: CASSVSGLNTIYF
V: TRBV9; size: NA; D: NA; J: TRBJ2-7; DNA: TGTGCCAGCAGCAATACAGGCTACGAGCAGTACTTC; CDR3: CASSNTGYEQYF
V: TRBV30; size: NA; D: NA; J: TRBJ2-6; DNA: TGTGCCTGGGGGGAGTACTCTGGGGCCAACGTCCTGACTTTC; CDR3: CAWGEYSGANVLTF
V: TRBV14; size: NA; D: NA; J: TRBJ2-7; DNA: TGTGCCAGCAGCCAAGCCAACAGGGACTCCTACGAGCAGTACTTC; CDR3: CASSQANRDSYEQYF
V: TRBV11-2; size: NA; D: NA; J: TRBJ2-2; DNA: TGTGCCAGCAGCCTGTCCGGGGAGCTGTTTTTT; CDR3: CASSLSGELFF
V: TRBV5-1; size: NA; D: TRBD1; J: TRBJ1-5; DNA: TGCGCCAGCAGCTTGACGGGACAGGGGGCACAGCCCCAGCATTTT; CDR3: CASSLTGQGAQPQHF
V: TRBV29-1; size: NA; D: TRBD1; J: TRBJ2-1; DNA: TGCAGCGTTGATGGACAGGGATACAATGAGCAGTTCTTC; CDR3: CSVDGQGYNEQFF
V: TRBV7-9; size: once; D: NA; J: TRBJ2-5; DNA: TGTGCCAGCAGCCCGGGACCGAGGGTAGAGACCCAGTACTTC; CDR3: CASSPGPRVETQYF
V: TRBV7-9; size: NA; D: TRBD2; J: TRBJ2-7; DNA: TGTGCCAGCAGCTTAGCGACGCGGGAGACTCCCGAGCAGTACTTC; CDR3: CASSLATRETPEQYF
V: TRBV11-2; size: NA; D: TRBD1; J: TRBJ1-2; DNA: TGTGCCAGCACCAACCAGGGGGCTGGCTACACCTTC; CDR3: CASTNQGAGYTF
V: TRBV7-7; size: few; D: TRBD1; J: TRBJ2-1; DNA: TGTGCCAGCAGCTTAGGCGCAGGGGGTGTCAATGAGCAGTTCTTC; CDR3: CASSLGAGGVNEQFF
V: TRBV10-3; size: few; D: NA; J: TRBJ2-2; DNA: TGTGCCATCAGTGAGGGGTTGCCAGGGCAAGGCGGGGAGCTGTTTTTT; CDR3: CAISEGLPGQGGELFF
V: TRBV30; size: medium-sized; D: TRBD2; J: TRBJ2-7; DNA: TGTGCCTTAAGGGCTAGCGGGAGCTCCGAGCAGTACTTC; CDR3: CALRASGSSEQYF
V: TRBV27; size: NA; D: NA; J: TRBJ2-3; DNA: TGTGCCAGCAGTTTTGCTAGCCAGAGCGCAGATATGCAGTATTTT; CDR3: CASSFASQSADMQYF